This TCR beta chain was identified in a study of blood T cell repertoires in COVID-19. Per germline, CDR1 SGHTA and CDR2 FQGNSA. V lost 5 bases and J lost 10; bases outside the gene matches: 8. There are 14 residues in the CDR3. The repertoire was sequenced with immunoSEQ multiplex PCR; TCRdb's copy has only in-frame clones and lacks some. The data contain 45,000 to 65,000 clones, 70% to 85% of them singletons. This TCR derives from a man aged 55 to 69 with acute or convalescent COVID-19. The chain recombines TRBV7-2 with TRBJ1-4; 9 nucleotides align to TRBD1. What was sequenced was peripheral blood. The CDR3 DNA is TGTGCCAGCAGCCCCCGGGACAGGGAGGGAAAACTGTTTTTT. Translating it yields CASSPRDREGKLFF.